The 28 T cell receptor beta chains listed next were all sequenced from one sample in a study of human T cells and chemical hapten exposure. Specified time point: patch test 1, 2 weeks after DPC sensitization. The sample's treatment: therapeutic diphenylcyclopropenone sensitization with weekly scalp DPC. One entry per CDR3 protein results from TCRdb running MiXCR on the RACE reads. The sample includes tens of thousands of distinct CDR3 sequences, 12% of them seen just once. The sequences come from whole blood, collected in connection with sensitization to the hapten diphenylcyclopropenone (DPC). Receptor source: a woman aged 60-75 years with alopecia areata. Some clones in this sample may be carry-over from other donors' samples.

As regards this clonotype: A much more abundant neighbour one base away suggests this may be a read error. The V call is TRBV25-1, the J call TRBJ1-4, with D hard to call. V lost 7 bases and J 10 bases, leaving 19 bases between the germline ends. CDR1 and CDR2 (germline): MGHDK, SYGVNS. This CDR3 region has 14 residues. CDR3 region: CASNLDGLIRKLFF. CDR3 coding DNA: TGTGCCAGCAATCTAGACGGCCTGATCAGAAAACTGTTTTTT.

The chain couples TRBV5-1 to TRBJ2-7; tentative D call: TRBD1 (5 bases). There are 14 residues in the CDR3. Looked up from germline, CDR1 is SGHRS and CDR2 is YFSETQ. Between the trimmed V and J ends, which lost 0 bases and 0 bases, there was a span of 7 bases. For the CDR3, the DNA is TGCGCCAGCAGCTTGGAAGACAGCTCCTACGAGCAGTACTTC. It yields the protein CASSLEDSSYEQYF.

This clonotype came up many times. The CDR3 DNA follows: TGTGCCAGCAGCCCCCGAGGGGGGGCCACAGATACGCAGTATTTT. It is translated as CASSPRGGATDTQYF. This chain uses TRBV4-2 with TRBJ2-3, with D possibly matching TRBD2 (7 bases). This CDR3 is 15 amino acids long. V was cut by 4 bases and J by 2 bases, with 13 bases left in between. Germline values: CDR1 LGHNA, CDR2 YNFKEQ.

The V and J genes are TRBV12-3 or TRBV12-4 and TRBJ1-2; no clear D gene. V lost 3 bases and J 4 bases, leaving 6 bases between the germline ends. This CDR3 region has 12 residues. CDR3 nucleotide sequence: TGTGCCAGCAGTTTCGCGGCCTATGGCTACACCTTC. It is translated as CASSFAAYGYTF.

This clonotype was detected ten times or more. This chain connects TRBV10-1 to TRBJ2-7; TRBD1 might be the D (6 bases). The CDR3 has 13 amino acids. Trimming removed 3 bases from V and 5 bases from J, with 11 bases in between. Germline loops: CDR1 WNHNN, CDR2 SYGVQD (reference sequence). CDR3 residues: CASSDGGWNEQYF. The CDR3 DNA reads TGCGCCAGCAGTGATGGGGGCTGGAACGAGCAGTACTTC.

This clonotype appeared many times. The V and J genes are TRBV5-1 and TRBJ1-6; a weak D match, TRBD1 (5 bases). CDR3 length: 14 amino acids. Trimming shortened V by 8 bases and J by 10 bases, and 19 bases separated the two germline ends. Germline lookup yields CDR1 SGHRS and CDR2 YFSETQ. The DNA for the CDR3 is TGCGCCAGTGGTGAAACACAGGTTGGATCACCCCTCCACTTT. Encoded protein: CASGETQVGSPLHF.

This clonotype was seen a handful of times. V and J are TRBV29-1 and TRBJ2-6; D is unresolved. This CDR3 has 12 residues. V lost 1 base to trimming and J lost 3 bases, with 1 base between them. The germline V gene has CDR1 SQVTM and CDR2 ANQGSEA. This CDR3 reads CSVEGGANVLTF. The DNA of the CDR3 is TGCAGCGTTGAAGGTGGGGCCAACGTCCTGACTTTC.

A few counts support this clonotype. This rearrangement joins TRBV6-6 to TRBJ1-3, with D possibly matching TRBD1 (5 bases). Trimming stripped 6 bases from V and 1 base from J, with 13 bases between. CDR3 length: 15 amino acids. CDR1 is MNHNY, CDR2 SVGAGI, per germline (reference sequence). The CDR3: CASRSPGGSGNTIYF. Here the CDR3 DNA reads TGTGCCAGCAGGTCCCCGGGGGGATCTGGAAACACCATATATTTT.

This clonotype has just a few counts. The chain carries TRBV18 and TRBJ2-1; D is undetermined. The CDR3 sequence is 14 residues long. With 2 bases removed from V and 0 bases from J, the gap between germline ends came to 5 bases. CDR1 and CDR2 (germline): KGHSH, LQKENI. CDR3 sequence: CASSPTSSYNEQFF. In DNA form, the CDR3 reads TGTGCCAGCTCACCAACGAGCTCCTACAATGAGCAGTTCTTC.

This clonotype was recorded many times. For the CDR3, the DNA is TGTGCCAGCAGCCAAGATAAGGGACTAGCGGGGGGGGTCACAGATACGCAGTATTTT. Its protein product is CASSQDKGLAGGVTDTQYF. The chain has TRBV3-1 and TRBJ2-3, with TRBD2 matching over 16 bases. Germline V gives CDR1 LGHDT, CDR2 YNNKEL (reference sequence). After removal of 0 bases from V and 2 bases from J, the junction contained 5 bases not matched to a gene. There are 19 residues in the CDR3.

The chain employs TRBV7-6 and TRBJ2-3; no clear D gene. V shed 5 bases and J shed 5 bases, with 17 bases lying between them. The CDR3 is made up of 15 amino acids. The germline gives CDR1 SGHVS, CDR2 FNYEAQ. This CDR3 reads CASSELGTLGDTQYF. The CDR3, as DNA: TGTGCCAGCAGCGAGTTGGGTACGTTGGGAGATACGCAGTATTTT.

This clonotype was picked up a small number of times. The chain is built from TRBV7-9 and TRBJ2-3; the D gene is possibly TRBD1 (5 bases). This CDR3 has 17 amino acids. The V and J ends lost 3 bases and 3 bases respectively, with 19 bases between them. CDR1 is SEHNR and CDR2 is FQNEAQ in the germline V gene (reference sequence). The CDR3 reads CASSLGFETATTDTQYF. CDR3 in DNA: TGTGCCAGCAGCTTGGGATTCGAGACAGCTACAACAGATACGCAGTATTTT. Variable domain in full (rest from reference TRBV7-9 and TRBJ2-3): DTGVSQNPRHKITKRGQNVTFRCDPISEHNRLYWYRQTLGQGPEFLTYFQNEAQLEKSRLLSDRFSAERPKGSFSTLEIQRTEQGDSAMYLCASSLGFETATTDTQYFGPGTRLTVL.

Of note for this clonotype: This may come from a read error, since a much larger clone is one base off. The chain couples TRBV9 to TRBJ2-3; 8 nucleotides align to TRBD2. The CDR3 runs 17 residues. Germline V gene sequence: CDR1 SGDLS, CDR2 YYNGEE. The CDR3 DNA reads as TGTACCAGCAGCGTAATGGCGGGGGGCCTTTACACAGATACGCAGTATTTT. The encoded protein is CTSSVMAGGLYTDTQYF.

In this sample, this clonotype turned up a few times. The chain recombines TRBV10-3 with TRBJ2-1, with 7 positions matching TRBD2. V shed 2 bases and J 10 bases; nucleotides not matched to a gene: 11. The V gene's germline CDR1 is ENHRY and CDR2 SYGVKD. There are 15 residues in the CDR3. The CDR3 nucleotides read TGTGCCATCAGTGAGCCCCCGGGTGGAGCGGGGGAGCAGTTCTTC. It codes for CAISEPPGGAGEQFF.

This clonotype was seen only a few times. V usage is TRBV7-9 and J usage is TRBJ1-5; D is undetermined. The V gene lost 2 bases and the J gene lost 6 bases, with 11 bases spanning the gap. Germline CDR1 reads SEHNR; CDR2 reads FQNEAQ (reference sequence). The CDR3 sequence is 14 residues long. Here the CDR3 reads CASSLFGRTQPQHF. As DNA, the CDR3 is TGTGCCAGCAGCTTATTTGGCAGAACTCAGCCCCAGCATTTT. The full variable domain, rest sourced from reference TRBV7-9 and TRBJ1-5, is DTGVSQNPRHKITKRGQNVTFRCDPISEHNRLYWYRQTLGQGPEFLTYFQNEAQLEKSRLLSDRFSAERPKGSFSTLEIQRTEQGDSAMYLCASSLFGRTQPQHFGDGTRLSIL.

The chain combines TRBV20-1 with TRBJ2-1; TRBD1 matches 9 bases. Germline lookup yields CDR1 DFQATT and CDR2 SNEGSKA (reference sequence). Trimming removed 6 bases from V and 6 bases from J; junction bases left unmatched: 6. The CDR3 loop spans 13 amino acids. This chain's CDR3 is CSAPGQGSNEQFF. CDR3 DNA sequence: TGCAGTGCCCCGGGACAGGGTTCCAATGAGCAGTTCTTC.

This clonotype appeared many times. The germline gene is not matched at one end of the junction; a read error may be the cause. The chain couples TRBV29-1 to TRBJ1-2; possible D gene TRBD1, 5 bases. Germline loops: CDR1 SQVTM, CDR2 ANQGSEA. The CDR3 extends over 16 amino acids. CDR3 amino acids: CSGETPRTGANYGYTF. CDR3 coding DNA: TGCAGCGGTGAAACCCCCAGGACCGGGGCCAACTATGGCTACACCTTC.

This clonotype turned up a few times. The chain carries TRBV4-1 and TRBJ1-4; TRBD1 agrees at 8 bases. The J segment lost 7 bases and the V segment lost 4 bases, leaving 20 bases of the junction unmatched. There are 19 residues in the CDR3. Germline V CDR1 and CDR2: MGHRA, YSYEKL. The DNA of the CDR3 is TGCGCCAGCAGCCTCGACCCGGCCCAGGACAGGGCGAGATCTGAAAAACTGTTTTTT. Its protein product is CASSLDPAQDRARSEKLFF.

This clonotype was found many times. The CDR3 coding sequence is TGTGCCAGCAGCTCCTGGCAGATCCTCATGAACACTGAAGCTTTCTTT. Translated: CASSSWQILMNTEAFF. The genes are TRBV7-8 and TRBJ1-1, with no clear D. The CDR3 length is 16 residues. The V and J ends lost 4 bases and 0 bases respectively, with 15 bases between them. Germline V gives CDR1 SGHVS, CDR2 FQNEAQ.

This clonotype was seen many times. The chain joins TRBV27 to TRBJ1-2; 7 bases map to TRBD1. The CDR3 runs to 15 residues. Trimming at V came to 2 bases and at J to 4 bases, leaving 7 bases not matched to a gene. Germline-derived CDR1 and CDR2 are MNHEY and SMNVEV (reference sequence). The CDR3 spells CASSLGRGTTYGYTF. The CDR3 DNA reads as TGTGCCAGCAGTTTAGGCAGGGGGACGACCTATGGCTACACCTTC.

This clonotype was counted a few times. The V and J genes are TRBV5-4 and TRBJ1-1, with D tentatively TRBD1 (6 bases). The CDR3 is 14 residues long. Germline lookup yields CDR1 SGHNT and CDR2 YYREEE (reference sequence). V lost 1 base and J 1 base, leaving 8 bases between the germline ends. The CDR3 is CASSLQGSNTEAFF. The CDR3, as DNA: TGTGCCAGCAGCTTGCAGGGGTCGAACACTGAAGCTTTCTTT.

This clonotype appeared many times. V is TRBV14 and J is TRBJ2-3; no firm D call. V dropped 1 base and J dropped 4 bases, with 6 bases sitting between them. Germline loops: CDR1 SGHDN, CDR2 FVKESK. The CDR3 contains 13 residues. The CDR3 spells CASSQVGSDTQYF. The CDR3 DNA sequence: TGTGCCAGCAGCCAAGTGGGATCAGATACGCAGTATTTT.

Concerning this clonotype itself: A much larger clone differs by one base, so this may be a read error. The gene calls are TRBV9 and TRBJ2-7; D is perhaps TRBD1 or TRBD2 (5 bases each). The CDR3 is 15 amino acids. Germline V gene data show CDR1 as SGDLS and CDR2 as YYNGEE. Here the CDR3 reads CASSVDGTLLYELYF. CDR3 coding DNA: TGTGCCAGCAGCGTAGATGGGACGTTACTCTACGAGCTGTACTTC.

The genes are TRBV7-9 and TRBJ2-7; D may correspond to TRBD1 or TRBD2 (7 bases each). The CDR3 runs to 15 residues. Trimming stripped 5 bases from V and 10 bases from J, with 24 bases between. The germline V gene has CDR1 SEHNR and CDR2 FQNEAQ (reference sequence). As DNA, the CDR3 is TGTGCCAGCAGCCCGAATGGGGACAGCGGGAATGTTCAGTACTTC. Translation: CASSPNGDSGNVQYF.

The rearrangement uses TRBV7-3 and TRBJ1-5, with D hard to call. The CDR3 covers 13 residues. The V end lost 5 bases, the J end lost 9 bases, and 14 bases lay between the germline ends. CDR1 is SGHTA, CDR2 FQGTGA, per germline. CDR3 amino acids: CASSTIPDGPQHF. The CDR3, as DNA: TGTGCCAGCAGCACAATACCAGACGGGCCCCAGCATTTT.

The CDR3 coding sequence is TGTGCCTGGAGTATCTCTAGCAATCAGCCCCAGCATTTT. This codes for CAWSISSNQPQHF. The V and J genes are TRBV30 and TRBJ1-5; D ambiguous. The CDR3 is 13 amino acids. V was pared by 2 bases and J by 0 bases, with 5 bases between. CDR1 and CDR2 from the germline V gene are GTSNPN and SVGIG (reference sequence).

The genes are TRBV30 and TRBJ2-7; 9 nucleotides align to TRBD1. Per germline, CDR1 GTSNPN and CDR2 SVGIG (reference sequence). The CDR3 sequence is 17 residues long. V lost 2 bases, J lost 0 bases, and 11 bases stayed unmatched. The CDR3 DNA follows: TGTGCCTGGAGTCATAACCCTGGGACAGGGTACTCCTACGAGCAGTACTTC. This encodes CAWSHNPGTGYSYEQYF.

This clonotype turned up a few times. The chain has TRBV9 and TRBJ1-1, with D perhaps matching TRBD1 (5 bases). In germline, CDR1 is SGDLS, CDR2 YYNGEE. V shed 3 bases and J shed 0 bases, with 12 bases lying between them. The CDR3 runs to 15 residues. The CDR3 loop is CASSERQNMNTEAFF. CDR3 DNA: TGTGCCAGCAGCGAGAGACAGAATATGAACACTGAAGCTTTCTTT. Together with reference TRBV9 and TRBJ1-1, the CDR3 gives the full variable domain: DSGVTQTPKHLITATGQRVTLRCSPRSGDLSVYWYQQSLDQGLQFLIQYYNGEERAKGNILERFSAQQFPDLHSELNLSSLELGDSALYFCASSERQNMNTEAFFGQGTRLTVV.